The 29 T cell receptor beta chains in this list originate from one sample, sequenced in a study of cytomegalovirus exposure and HLA in healthy donors. Amplification used 60 Vbeta primers and 13 Jbeta primers. Assay used: immunoSEQ multiplex PCR; TCRdb lists only in-frame clones, some missing. The sample consists of tens of thousands of clones, roughly 70% of them appearing once. The sample taken for sequencing was PBMCs. These receptor sequences come from a woman in her forties in good health and CMV-seropositive.

V is TRBV5-1 and J is TRBJ2-5; 9 bases line up with TRBD2. The ends lost 4 bases at V and 5 bases at J; junction bases unmatched: 6. CDR1 and CDR2 (germline): SGHRS, YFSETQ. CDR3 length: 14 amino acids. CDR3 in DNA: TGCGCCAGCAGCCCGCGGACTAGCGCGGAGACCCAGTACTTC. Its protein product is CASSPRTSAETQYF.

The chain has TRBV6-6 and TRBJ2-5; a possible D gene is TRBD2 (6 bases). Germline V gene lookup returns CDR1 MNHNY and CDR2 SVGAGI (reference sequence). This CDR3 spans 14 amino acids. V lost 6 bases and J lost 2, with 13 bases in between. CDR3 loop: CASRETRAQETQYF. The CDR3 DNA reads as TGTGCCAGCAGGGAGACTAGGGCTCAAGAGACCCAGTACTTC.

The V and J genes are TRBV13 and TRBJ1-5; a possible D gene is TRBD1 (6 bases). Germline-derived CDR1 and CDR2 are PRHDT and FYEKMQ (reference sequence). The V end was cut by 1 base, the J end by 6 bases, with 7 bases between. The CDR3 covers 13 residues. This CDR3 reads CASSLDRAQPQHF. The CDR3 nucleotides read TGTGCCAGCAGCTTAGACAGGGCTCAGCCCCAGCATTTT.

The chain uses TRBV10-3 and TRBJ1-5; 8 bases fit TRBD1. The CDR3 covers 15 residues. J gave up 6 bases and V 4 bases, and 8 bases lay outside the gene matches. Germline loops: CDR1 ENHRY, CDR2 SYGVKD. CDR3 DNA: TGTGCCATCAGTGCCACGACAGGGGAGGGTCAGCCCCAGCATTTT. It codes for CAISATTGEGQPQHF.

This chain joins TRBV6-1 and TRBJ2-3; 9 nucleotides match TRBD1. The trim removed 6 bases at V and 4 bases at J, leaving 8 bases unmatched. Germline V gives CDR1 MNHNS, CDR2 SASEGT. This CDR3 is built from 15 residues. The CDR3 protein is CASRVPGQGSDTQYF. The CDR3 bases are TGTGCCAGCAGGGTCCCGGGACAGGGTTCAGATACGCAGTATTTT.

The chain recombines TRBV10-2 with TRBJ2-7; the match to TRBD2 covers 7 bases. Trimming at V came to 0 bases and at J to 5 bases, leaving 7 bases not matched to a gene. CDR1 WSHSY and CDR2 SAAADI come from the germline V gene. The CDR3 extends over 15 amino acids. CDR3 DNA sequence: TGCGCCAGCAGTGAGTCGTGGGCCGGGAGGCACGAGCAGTACTTC. Translation gives CASSESWAGRHEQYF.

V and J are TRBV18 and TRBJ1-5, with a tentative D call TRBD1 (5 bases). The CDR3 is 14 residues long. CDR1 KGHSH and CDR2 LQKENI come from the germline V gene. V was clipped by 3 bases and J by 5 bases, with 11 bases between them. CDR3 amino acids: CASSPQGKDQPQHF. CDR3 sequence (DNA): TGTGCCAGCTCACCGCAGGGTAAGGATCAGCCCCAGCATTTT.

This clone was seen a single time. The V call is TRBV25-1, the J call TRBJ1-2; D is uncertain. The V gene's germline CDR1 is MGHDK and CDR2 SYGVNS. The CDR3 consists of 14 residues. Trimming left V 4 bases short and J 4 bases short, with 13 bases between. The CDR3: CASSGAGTFYGYTF. The CDR3 DNA sequence: TGTGCCAGCAGTGGGGCGGGAACGTTCTATGGCTACACCTTC.

This chain joins TRBV2 and TRBJ2-4, with TRBD1 matching over 7 bases. This CDR3 is built from 16 residues. V lost 6 bases, J lost 0 bases, and 8 bases stayed unmatched. Per germline, CDR1 SNHLY and CDR2 FYNNEI. CDR3 residues: CASRPDRALAKNIQYF. As DNA, the CDR3 is TGTGCCAGCAGGCCTGACAGGGCCCTAGCCAAAAACATTCAGTACTTC.

V usage is TRBV2 and J usage is TRBJ1-1; no clear D gene. This CDR3 region has 15 residues. The germline V and J ends were trimmed by 0 bases and 0 bases, with 8 bases remaining between them. The germline V gene has CDR1 SNHLY and CDR2 FYNNEI. The CDR3 reads CASSEARGLNTEAFF. The CDR3 DNA reads TGTGCCAGCAGTGAAGCGCGCGGGCTGAACACTGAAGCTTTCTTT.

V usage is TRBV18 and J usage is TRBJ1-1; weak D call: TRBD1 (5 bases). This CDR3 has 15 amino acids. The V gene's germline CDR1 is KGHSH and CDR2 LQKENI. The V gene lost 3 bases and the J gene lost 1 base, with 12 bases spanning the gap. CDR3 region: CASSPLTGPNTEAFF. In DNA form, the CDR3 reads TGTGCCAGCTCACCCCTAACAGGACCGAACACTGAAGCTTTCTTT.

This clone was counted only a few times. The chain uses TRBV2 and TRBJ1-6, with D perhaps TRBD1 (6 bases). The V gene's germline CDR1 is SNHLY and CDR2 FYNNEI. Trimming cost V 11 bases and J 8 bases, with 19 bases left between them. This CDR3 has 14 residues. CDR3 coding DNA: TGTGCCTTTGCCTCTACAGGGAGAGATTCACCCCTCCACTTT. It is translated as CAFASTGRDSPLHF.

This clone occurred a few times. The chain is built from TRBV4-2 and TRBJ2-5, with 7 bases fitting TRBD2. This CDR3 is 15 amino acids long. V dropped 6 bases and J dropped 2; count of bases not matched to a gene: 9. The V gene's germline CDR1 is LGHNA and CDR2 YNFKEQ. The CDR3 DNA reads as TGTGCCAGCAGTCTGAGCGGGGCGGCACAAGAGACCCAGTACTTC. Protein sequence: CASSLSGAAQETQYF.

This rearrangement joins TRBV29-1 to TRBJ2-5, with 7 bases aligning to TRBD1. V shed 5 bases and J 1 base; nucleotides not matched to a gene: 4. The CDR3 totals 13 residues. CDR1 SQVTM and CDR2 ANQGSEA come from the germline V gene. The CDR3 loop is CSVSRQGQETQYF. The CDR3 DNA is TGCAGCGTTAGTCGACAGGGCCAAGAGACCCAGTACTTC.

CDR3 DNA: TGTGCCAGCAGTGAACCGGGACTAGCGGGAGTACGAGAGACCCAGTACTTC. Its protein product is CASSEPGLAGVRETQYF. This rearrangement joins TRBV6-1 to TRBJ2-5, with 14 bases fitting TRBD2. V was clipped by 2 bases and J by 4 bases; unmatched bases: 6. The length of the CDR3 is 17 residues. The germline CDR1 and CDR2 sequences are MNHNS and SASEGT.

The genes are TRBV5-1 and TRBJ2-7; no definite D call. This CDR3 has 16 amino acids. Germline CDR1 SGHRS, CDR2 YFSETQ. Between the trimmed V and J ends, which lost 3 bases and 0 bases, there was a span of 16 bases. The CDR3 region is CASSSSSGFSSYEQYF. Written as DNA, the CDR3 is TGCGCCAGCAGCTCCTCCTCCGGGTTTAGCTCCTACGAGCAGTACTTC.

The chain uses TRBV6-5 and TRBJ1-2; TRBD1 agrees at 10 bases. The CDR3 is 12 amino acids. V lost 6 bases and J lost 9; bases outside the gene matches: 4. Germline-derived CDR1 and CDR2 are MNHEY and SVGAGI. The DNA of the CDR3 is TGTGCCAGCAGCCGGGACAGGGGAAGCTACACCTTC. Protein product: CASSRDRGSYTF.

The chain carries TRBV7-6 and TRBJ1-6; D perhaps matches TRBD1 (6 bases). The CDR3 is made up of 13 amino acids. Germline CDR1 is SGHVS and CDR2 is FNYEAQ. Trimming took off 4 bases at V and 10 bases at J, with 11 bases between the two ends. In DNA, the CDR3 is TGTGCCAGCAGCTCTACAGGGAAATCACCCCTCCACTTT. Translation gives CASSSTGKSPLHF.

V gene TRBV5-4 combines with J gene TRBJ2-3; 9 nucleotides align to TRBD2. The germline CDR1 and CDR2 sequences are SGHNT and YYREEE (reference sequence). The CDR3 is 15 amino acids. J lost 1 base, V lost 2 bases, and 2 bases had no gene match. This CDR3 reads CASSFRTSGTDTQYF. In DNA, the CDR3 is TGTGCCAGCAGCTTTCGGACTAGCGGCACAGATACGCAGTATTTT.

This rearrangement joins TRBV30 to TRBJ1-1; D possibly corresponds to TRBD1 (6 bases). The CDR3 spans 16 residues. Trimming took 3 bases from V and 0 from J, leaving 17 bases between them. Germline CDR1 GTSNPN, CDR2 SVGIG (reference sequence). This CDR3 is CAWSSGGGRMNTEAFF. The DNA of the CDR3 is TGTGCCTGGAGCTCGGGTGGGGGCCGGATGAACACTGAAGCTTTCTTT.

The rearrangement joins TRBV7-3 to TRBJ1-6, with TRBD1 matching over 8 bases. Looked up from germline, CDR1 is SGHTA and CDR2 is FQGTGA. J gave up 0 bases and V 2 bases, and 9 bases lay outside the gene matches. The CDR3 sequence is 19 residues long. This CDR3 is CASSLSSDRAGSYNSPLHF. DNA of the CDR3: TGTGCCAGCAGCTTATCCTCGGACAGGGCTGGCTCCTATAATTCACCCCTCCACTTT.

The count of this clone is one. V is TRBV18 and J is TRBJ1-4; 11 positions match TRBD1. CDR3 size: 17 residues. With V trimmed by 1 base and J by 3 bases, 4 bases remained unmatched. Germline assignment: CDR1 KGHSH and CDR2 LQKENI. The CDR3 DNA reads as TGTGCCAGCTCACCACAGGGGACAGGGGGAGCTAATGAAAAACTGTTTTTT. Its protein product is CASSPQGTGGANEKLFF.

This rearrangement joins TRBV11-2 to TRBJ2-5, with a tentative D call TRBD1 (6 bases). The germline gives CDR1 SGHAT, CDR2 FQNNGV. The V end lost 1 base, the J end lost 3 bases, and 12 bases lay between the germline ends. This CDR3 is built from 15 residues. DNA for the CDR3: TGTGCCAGCAGCTTAGCCTACCAGGGGAAAGAGACCCAGTACTTC. It encodes CASSLAYQGKETQYF.

The chain combines TRBV7-3 with TRBJ2-1, with D possibly TRBD2 on 5 matching bases. The CDR3 runs 14 residues. Germline values: CDR1 SGHTA, CDR2 FQGTGA. V lost 1 base and J 1 base, leaving 5 bases between the germline ends. The CDR3 coding sequence is TGTGCCAGCAGCTTAAGAGGGTCCTACAATGAGCAGTTCTTC. It encodes CASSLRGSYNEQFF.

This clone came up once. V usage is TRBV7-7 and J usage is TRBJ1-1; 11 nucleotides line up with TRBD1. The CDR3 sequence is 21 residues long. With 5 bases clipped from V and 0 bases from J, the junction kept 20 bases outside the gene matches. The germline gives CDR1 SSHAT, CDR2 FNYEAQ (reference sequence). The CDR3 DNA reads TGTGCCAGCAGCGCTGCCCCGGACAGGGGGCGGAGGGGCACAATGAACACTGAAGCTTTCTTT. Residues: CASSAAPDRGRRGTMNTEAFF.

This chain joins TRBV5-1 and TRBJ2-7, with a tentative D call TRBD1 (6 bases). Germline V gene sequence: CDR1 SGHRS, CDR2 YFSETQ. Deletions cut 3 bases from V and 5 bases from J, with 9 bases between. There are 12 residues in the CDR3. This CDR3 reads CASSSTGHEQYF. CDR3 coding DNA: TGCGCCAGCAGCTCAACAGGGCACGAGCAGTACTTC.

The genes are TRBV5-1 and TRBJ2-5; TRBD2 matches at 13 bases. The CDR3 consists of 15 residues. With 4 bases clipped from V and 3 bases from J, the junction kept 3 bases outside the gene matches. Germline CDR1 reads SGHRS; CDR2 reads YFSETQ. The CDR3 DNA is TGCGCCAGCAGCCCCGGACTAGCGGGGGAAGAGACCCAGTACTTC. Its protein is CASSPGLAGEETQYF. Together with reference TRBV5-1 and TRBJ2-5, the CDR3 gives the full variable domain: KAGVTQTPRYLIKTRGQQVTLSCSPISGHRSVSWYQQTPGQGLQFLFEYFSETQRNKGNFPGRFSGRQFSNSRSEMNVSTLELGDSALYLCASSPGLAGEETQYFGPGTRLLVL.

V gene TRBV7-3 combines with J gene TRBJ2-1; TRBD2 agrees at 11 bases. Germline V gene sequence: CDR1 SGHTA, CDR2 FQGTGA. The CDR3 is 16 residues long. Unmatched junction bases numbered 7, after V lost 4 bases and J lost 5 bases. The chain's CDR3 is CASSSHTSGGDNEQFF. In DNA form, the CDR3 reads TGTGCCAGCAGCTCCCACACTAGCGGGGGTGACAATGAGCAGTTCTTC. The entire variable domain, with the rest obtained from reference TRBV7-3 and TRBJ2-1, is as follows: GAGVSQTPSNKVTEKGKYVELRCDPISGHTALYWYRQSLGQGPEFLIYFQGTGAADDSGLPNDRFFAVRPEGSVSTLKIQRTERGDSAVYLCASSSHTSGGDNEQFFGPGTRLTVL.

The gene calls are TRBV5-1 and TRBJ1-6, with 9 bases matching TRBD1. The CDR3 is 16 amino acids. Germline V lookup: CDR1 SGHRS, CDR2 YFSETQ. After removal of 0 bases from V and 7 bases from J, the junction contained 5 bases not matched to a gene. The CDR3 DNA sequence: TGCGCCAGCAGCTTGGGGGGACAGGGTTCCAATTCACCCCTCCACTTT. This gives the protein CASSLGGQGSNSPLHF.